The TCR beta chain under discussion was sequenced for a study of monozygotic twins with inflammatory bowel disease. Whole-study findings and limits: IBD-affected twins scored below their healthy co-twins in TCRbeta diversity (inverse Simpson).

Collection yielded 2 to 2.5 ml of blood per donor. Total RNA from whole blood was isolated with no T cell sorting. The CDR3 spans 13 residues. Per the germline V gene, CDR1 is LGHDT and CDR2 is YNNKEL (reference sequence). TCRdb re-called the 5' RACE reads and catalogs CDR3 proteins one per entry, DNA excluded. This sample's clone table lists roughly 170,000 distinct CDR3 sequences. As concerns this clonotype: Its specificity is not known.

The origin of this receptor is a human donor with ulcerative colitis or Crohn's disease, or a healthy co-twin of an affected twin (not recorded which). V usage is TRBV3-1 and J usage is TRBJ2-1; TCRdb gives TRBD2 as the D gene, but with no DNA this cannot be confirmed. Sequenced input: blood. The CDR3 loop is CASTRTGRGEQFF.